One sample yielded the 8 T cell receptor beta chains listed below, sequenced in a study of blood T cell repertoires in COVID-19. TCRdb's copy holds only in-frame clones and misses some; the assay was immunoSEQ multiplex PCR. The sample holds 50,000 to 75,000 clones, 73% seen once. The sample comprised peripheral blood. The origin of the receptors is a woman aged 50 to 60 with active or convalescent COVID-19.

This chain uses TRBV9 with TRBJ2-5; 7 bases align to TRBD2. This CDR3 has 16 residues. Per the germline V gene, CDR1 is SGDLS and CDR2 is YYNGEE. Trimming at V came to 3 bases and at J to 2 bases, leaving 10 bases not matched to a gene. The CDR3 spells CASSAQAREGQETQYF. The DNA of the CDR3 is TGTGCCAGCAGCGCCCAAGCGAGGGAGGGGCAAGAGACCCAGTACTTC.

The rearrangement uses TRBV30 and TRBJ2-7, with a weak D call TRBD2 (6 bases). V lost 3 bases, J lost 3 bases, and 9 bases lay in between. There are 12 residues in the CDR3. Germline CDR1 GTSNPN, CDR2 SVGIG (reference sequence). The DNA for the CDR3 is TGTGCCTGGAGAGGAGGGAACTACGAGCAGTACTTC. It is translated as CAWRGGNYEQYF.

The genes are TRBV9 and TRBJ2-2; TRBD2 matches 11 bases. The CDR3 runs to 16 residues. V dropped 3 bases and J dropped 4; count of bases not matched to a gene: 5. CDR1 and CDR2 (germline): SGDLS, YYNGEE. This CDR3 is CASSEYLAGGTGELFF. CDR3 in DNA: TGTGCCAGCAGCGAATATCTAGCGGGAGGCACCGGGGAGCTGTTTTTT.

The chain recombines TRBV2 with TRBJ2-7, with TRBD2 matching over 10 bases. Germline V gene sequence: CDR1 SNHLY, CDR2 FYNNEI. The CDR3 loop spans 15 amino acids. Trimming took 4 bases from V and 0 from J; bases not matched to a gene: 3. The CDR3 region has the DNA TGTGCCAGCAGTGGGACTAGCGGTTTCTCCTACGAGCAGTACTTC. Protein: CASSGTSGFSYEQYF.

The genes are TRBV24-1 and TRBJ2-2; 7 bases align to TRBD2. The CDR3 runs 13 residues. V was pared by 11 bases and J by 4 bases, with 6 bases of the junction left unmatched. Germline CDR1 reads KGHDR; CDR2 reads SFDVKD. CDR3 nucleotide sequence: TGTGCCATTGGGGGGGAGAGCACCGGGGAGCTGTTTTTT. The encoded protein is CAIGGESTGELFF.

This rearrangement joins TRBV10-3 to TRBJ2-1; the D is unclear. Per the germline V gene, CDR1 is ENHRY and CDR2 is SYGVKD. The CDR3 runs to 12 residues. With 10 bases removed from V and 3 bases from J, the gap between germline ends came to 10 bases. CDR3 loop: CATCPGYNEQFF. The CDR3 DNA reads TGTGCCACCTGCCCGGGCTACAATGAGCAGTTCTTC.

The rearrangement links TRBV6-5 to TRBJ1-1, with D unclear. Germline V CDR1 and CDR2: MNHEY, SVGAGI. Trimming pared 8 bases from V and 4 bases from J, leaving 14 bases between. The CDR3 contains 13 residues. CDR3 in amino acids: CASDKVEGTEAFF. The CDR3 nucleotides read TGTGCCAGCGACAAGGTGGAGGGCACTGAAGCTTTCTTT.

The chain combines TRBV10-3 with TRBJ2-7; maybe TRBD2 (5 bases). Germline V lookup: CDR1 ENHRY, CDR2 SYGVKD. This CDR3 spans 13 amino acids. The V gene lost 2 bases and the J gene lost 4 bases, with 9 bases spanning the gap. For the CDR3, the DNA is TGTGCCATCAGTGAGGAGGGATGGTACGAGCAGTACTTC. This gives the protein CAISEEGWYEQYF.